One and the same sample provided the 12 T cell receptor beta chains below, sequenced in a study of neurological immune-mediated disorders. TCRdb analysed the 5' RACE reads with MiXCR anew, one entry per CDR3 protein. The data hold under 40,000 distinct CDR3 sequences, with 12% to 15% observed a single time. Input material: PBMCs. These receptor sequences come from a woman in her fifties or sixties with HTLV-1-associated myelopathy (HAM/TSP).

Concerning this clonotype itself: A much larger clone differs by one base, so this may be a read error. CDR3 protein: CASSRRASGADVLTF. CDR3 nucleotides: TGCGCCAGCAGCCGCAGGGCCTCTGGGGCCGACGTCCTGACTTTC. The chain links TRBV4-3 to TRBJ2-6; possibly TRBD1 for D (5 bases). This CDR3 is built from 15 residues. CDR1 LGHNA and CDR2 YSLEER come from the germline V gene.

V usage is TRBV3-1 and J usage is TRBJ2-5, with TRBD1 as a possible D gene (6 bases). CDR3 length equals 17 residues. Germline V gene sequence: CDR1 LGHDT, CDR2 YNNKEL (reference sequence). V gave up 1 base and J gave up 1 base, with 16 bases separating them. As DNA, the CDR3 is TGTGCCAGCAGCCAAGGAGTTCTGAGCAGGGGCCAAGAGACCCAGTACTTC. Encoded protein: CASSQGVLSRGQETQYF.

This clonotype appeared many times. The chain joins TRBV3-1 to TRBJ1-3, with D unresolved. CDR1 LGHDT and CDR2 YNNKEL come from the germline V gene (reference sequence). The CDR3 runs 15 residues. The ends were cut back, 0 bases at V and 3 bases at J, with 9 bases in the middle. CDR3 sequence (DNA): TGTGCCAGCAGCCAAGAGAGGACGAGTGGAAACACCATATATTTT. The encoded protein is CASSQERTSGNTIYF.

This clonotype was counted ten times or more. V usage is TRBV7-9 and J usage is TRBJ2-7, with a weak D call TRBD1 (5 bases). This CDR3 region has 13 residues. CDR1 is SEHNR, CDR2 FQNEAQ, per germline (reference sequence). The V end was cut by 5 bases, the J end by 6 bases, with 14 bases between. The CDR3 DNA sequence: TGTGCCAGCAGCAACCAGGGCCCTTCCGAGCAGTACTTC. It translates to CASSNQGPSEQYF. Filled out from reference TRBV7-9 and TRBJ2-7, the complete variable domain reads DTGVSQNPRHKITKRGQNVTFRCDPISEHNRLYWYRQTLGQGPEFLTYFQNEAQLEKSRLLSDRFSAERPKGSFSTLEIQRTEQGDSAMYLCASSNQGPSEQYFGPGTRLTVT.

This clonotype was seen at least ten times. The chain recombines TRBV7-9 with TRBJ2-7; 8 nucleotides agree with TRBD2. This CDR3 region has 13 residues. After removal of 6 bases from V and 5 bases from J, the junction contained 6 bases not matched to a gene. CDR1 is SEHNR, CDR2 FQNEAQ, per germline (reference sequence). The DNA of the CDR3 is TGTGCCAGCAGTGCCGCGGGGGGCGACGAGCAGTACTTC. Translated, it gives CASSAAGGDEQYF.

In this sample, this clonotype turned up many times. The V and J genes are TRBV5-1 and TRBJ2-2, with D perhaps given as TRBD1 or TRBD2 (5 bases each). The CDR3 is 13 residues long. Germline values: CDR1 SGHRS, CDR2 YFSETQ. V shed 2 bases and J shed 6 bases, with 8 bases lying between them. CDR3 amino acids: CASSFQGPGELFF. In nucleotides, the CDR3 is TGCGCCAGCAGCTTCCAGGGACCCGGGGAGCTGTTTTTT.

There are many counts of this clonotype. This sequence joins TRBV12-3 or TRBV12-4 and TRBJ2-3; TRBD1 might be the D (5 bases). V lost 6 bases, J lost 3 bases, and 16 bases lay in between. The CDR3 loop spans 15 amino acids. The CDR3: CASSPRAGMTDTQYF. The CDR3 DNA reads TGTGCCAGCAGCCCCAGGGCAGGGATGACAGATACGCAGTATTTT.

CDR3 sequence: CASSLAGTNTGELFF. CDR3 nucleotides: TGCGCCAGCAGCTTGGCAGGGACGAACACCGGGGAGCTGTTTTTT. This sequence joins TRBV5-1 and TRBJ2-2, with D possibly matching TRBD1 (5 bases). This CDR3 contains 15 residues. From germline, CDR1 is SGHRS and CDR2 YFSETQ. V shed 0 bases and J shed 0 bases, with 6 bases lying between them.

This clonotype is medium-sized in the sample. For the CDR3, the DNA is TGCGCCAGCAGCTTGGACAGTTCGTTCACAGATACGCAGTATTTT. It specifies CASSLDSSFTDTQYF. This chain uses TRBV5-1 with TRBJ2-3; D remains unclear. This CDR3 spans 15 amino acids. Germline V gene data show CDR1 as SGHRS and CDR2 as YFSETQ. Trimming cost V 0 bases and J 2 bases, with 10 bases left between them.

This clonotype was found many times. The chain joins TRBV15 to TRBJ2-1; D remains ambiguous. The V gene lost 6 bases and the J gene lost 1 base, with 7 bases spanning the gap. This CDR3 contains 13 residues. In germline, CDR1 is LNHNV, CDR2 YYDKDF (reference sequence). CDR3 nucleotide sequence: TGTGCCACCAGGGGCCCTTCCTACAATGAGCAGTTCTTC. This codes for CATRGPSYNEQFF. The full variable domain, with the rest looked up from reference TRBV15 and TRBJ2-1, is DAMVIQNPRYQVTQFGKPVTLSCSQTLNHNVMYWYQQKSSQAPKLLFHYYDKDFNNEADTPDNFQSRRPNTSFCFLDIRSPGLGDTAMYLCATRGPSYNEQFFGPGTRLTVL.

This clonotype has at least ten counts. The chain has TRBV20-1 and TRBJ1-2; TRBD1 matches 7 bases. Trimming took 5 bases from V and 5 from J; bases not matched to a gene: 8. This CDR3 has 13 amino acids. Germline CDR1 reads DFQATT; CDR2 reads SNEGSKA (reference sequence). In nucleotides, the CDR3 is TGCAGTGCTGCGACAGGGCTCGCATATGGCTACACCTTC. Amino acids: CSAATGLAYGYTF.

This clonotype has a count of ten or more. V and J are TRBV5-6 and TRBJ2-3; 12 nucleotides match TRBD2. Germline V gives CDR1 SGHDT, CDR2 YYEEEE. The CDR3 covers 16 residues. V lost 2 bases to trimming and J lost 4 bases; unmatched junction nucleotides: 5. CDR3 sequence reads: CASSFPSGGGPDTQYF. The CDR3 DNA reads TGTGCCAGCAGCTTTCCTAGCGGGGGGGGGCCAGATACGCAGTATTTT.